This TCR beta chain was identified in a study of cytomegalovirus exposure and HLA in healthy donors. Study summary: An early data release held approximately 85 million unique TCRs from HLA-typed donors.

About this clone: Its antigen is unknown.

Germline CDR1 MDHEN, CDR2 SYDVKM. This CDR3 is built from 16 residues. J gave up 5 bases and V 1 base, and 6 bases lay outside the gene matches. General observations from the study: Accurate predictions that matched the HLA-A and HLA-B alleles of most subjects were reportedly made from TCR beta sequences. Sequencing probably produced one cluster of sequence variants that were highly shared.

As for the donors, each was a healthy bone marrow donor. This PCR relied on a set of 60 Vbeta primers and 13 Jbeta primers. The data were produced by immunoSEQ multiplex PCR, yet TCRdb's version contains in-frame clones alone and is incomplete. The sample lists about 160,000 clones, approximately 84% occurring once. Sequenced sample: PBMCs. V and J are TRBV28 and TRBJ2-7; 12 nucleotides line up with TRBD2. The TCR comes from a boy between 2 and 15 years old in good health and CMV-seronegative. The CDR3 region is CASSLYSSGRAHEQYF. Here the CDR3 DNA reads TGTGCCAGCAGTTTATACTCTAGCGGGAGGGCCCACGAGCAGTACTTC.